This entry lists 19 T cell receptor beta chains sequenced from one sample in a study of brain T cells in children with intractable seizures. TCRdb's table, derived via immunoSEQ multiplex PCR, lists solely in-frame clones and lacks some. Among tens of thousands of clones listed, about 93% were seen once. Sequencing was performed on peripheral blood, taken at surgery. All receptors come from a boy in the first two years of life with tuberous sclerosis and intractable seizures.

The V and J genes are TRBV24-1 and TRBJ2-2, with D possibly being TRBD1 (6 bases). V was trimmed by 4 bases and J by 6 bases, leaving 11 bases between them. Germline V CDR1 and CDR2: KGHDR, SFDVKD. The CDR3 contains 14 residues. The CDR3 protein is CATSEFGGSGELFF. As DNA, the CDR3 is TGTGCCACCAGTGAGTTTGGGGGCTCCGGGGAGCTGTTTTTT.

V usage is TRBV4-1 and J usage is TRBJ2-7; maybe TRBD2 (5 bases). The CDR3 totals 17 residues. CDR1 is MGHRA, CDR2 YSYEKL, per germline. With 4 bases removed from V and 3 bases from J, the gap between germline ends came to 22 bases. CDR3 loop: CASSPSTSLGRYYEQYF. DNA for the CDR3: TGCGCCAGCAGCCCTTCGACTTCATTGGGGAGATACTACGAGCAGTACTTC.

This rearrangement joins TRBV14 to TRBJ1-1; TRBD1 matches at 9 bases. V shed 5 bases and J 11 bases; nucleotides not matched to a gene: 9. Germline assignment: CDR1 SGHDN and CDR2 FVKESK. This CDR3 is 13 amino acids long. CDR3 sequence (DNA): TGTGCCAGCAGCAGGAGGACAGGGGTGAAGGCTTTCTTT. Translated: CASSRRTGVKAFF.

The chain employs TRBV5-1 and TRBJ1-4, with a possible D match to TRBD1 (5 bases). The CDR3 runs 15 residues. Germline CDR1 and CDR2: SGHRS and YFSETQ. V was pared by 3 bases and J by 3 bases, with 12 bases between. CDR3 in amino acids: CASSSGRLPNEKLFF. The CDR3 region has the DNA TGCGCCAGCAGCTCGGGACGGTTACCTAATGAAAAACTGTTTTTT.

The chain links TRBV29-1 to TRBJ2-1; D tentatively fits TRBD1 or TRBD2 (5 bases each). This CDR3 spans 13 amino acids. The V end lost 6 bases, the J end lost 7 bases, and 16 bases lay between the germline ends. Germline V gene lookup returns CDR1 SQVTM and CDR2 ANQGSEA. The CDR3 DNA follows: TGCAGCGTCCCCGGGACGTTTTTGAATGAGCAGTTCTTC. It is translated as CSVPGTFLNEQFF.

The chain employs TRBV12-3 or TRBV12-4 and TRBJ2-3, with D possibly matching TRBD2 (5 bases). Trimming took 7 bases from V and 1 from J, leaving 9 bases between them. The CDR3 totals 13 residues. This chain's CDR3 is CASMPGGTDTQYF. In DNA form, the CDR3 reads TGTGCCAGCATGCCCGGGGGCACAGATACGCAGTATTTT.

The chain carries TRBV30 and TRBJ1-1, with TRBD1 as a possible D gene (5 bases). Between the trimmed V and J ends, which lost 8 bases and 4 bases, there was a span of 14 bases. The CDR3 length is 12 residues. Germline CDR1 GTSNPN, CDR2 SVGIG (reference sequence). In DNA form, the CDR3 reads TGTGCCATGGGACGAGGGACCACTGAAGCTTTCTTT. It encodes CAMGRGTTEAFF.

The chain links TRBV5-6 to TRBJ1-1; D call uncertain. V lost 1 base and J lost 3, with 7 bases in between. CDR1 is SGHDT and CDR2 is YYEEEE in the germline V gene. The length of the CDR3 is 13 residues. The CDR3 DNA reads TGTGCCAGCAGCTTGCCCCAGTACACTGAAGCTTTCTTT. It yields the protein CASSLPQYTEAFF.

This clone has a single count. The rearrangement links TRBV5-6 to TRBJ2-2, with 8 bases that match TRBD2. V lost 4 bases and J lost 4; bases outside the gene matches: 3. Germline CDR1 and CDR2: SGHDT and YYEEEE. This CDR3 contains 14 residues. The CDR3 protein is CASSMGLVTGELFF. DNA of the CDR3: TGTGCCAGCAGCATGGGACTAGTCACCGGGGAGCTGTTTTTT. The full variable domain, its missing parts supplied by reference TRBV5-6 and TRBJ2-2, is DAGVTQSPTHLIKTRGQQVTLRCSPKSGHDTVSWYQQALGQGPQFIFQYYEEEERQRGNFPDRFSGHQFPNYSSELNVNALLLGDSALYLCASSMGLVTGELFFGEGSRLTVL.

The V gene is TRBV27, the J gene TRBJ2-1, with 7 bases lining up with TRBD2. The V gene's germline CDR1 is MNHEY and CDR2 SMNVEV (reference sequence). This CDR3 contains 16 residues. The ends lost 4 bases at V and 6 bases at J; junction bases unmatched: 12. This CDR3 reads CASSWGSSGAFNEQFF. For the CDR3, the DNA is TGTGCCAGCAGTTGGGGATCTAGCGGAGCCTTCAATGAGCAGTTCTTC.

The chain has TRBV6-5 and TRBJ1-5; 7 bases are shared with TRBD1. This CDR3 region has 15 residues. V was pared by 0 bases and J by 5 bases, with 4 bases of the junction left unmatched. The germline V gene has CDR1 MNHEY and CDR2 SVGAGI. CDR3 loop: CASSYSRQGYQPQHF. For the CDR3, the DNA is TGTGCCAGCAGTTACTCGCGACAGGGCTATCAGCCCCAGCATTTT.

The chain carries TRBV19 and TRBJ2-2; maybe TRBD2 (5 bases). Trimming pared 5 bases from V and 3 bases from J, leaving 13 bases between. This CDR3 comprises 15 residues. Germline-derived CDR1 and CDR2 are LNHDA and SQIVND (reference sequence). CDR3 coding DNA: TGTGCCAGTAGTCCCCTGAGCGGTTACACCGGGGAGCTGTTTTTT. Translation gives CASSPLSGYTGELFF.

In DNA, the CDR3 is TGCGCCAGCAGTCGCGAAACTAGCGGGAGTGGAGATACGCAGTATTTT. This sequence encodes CASSRETSGSGDTQYF. The rearrangement uses TRBV5-1 and TRBJ2-3; the match to TRBD2 covers 11 bases. Germline V lookup: CDR1 SGHRS, CDR2 YFSETQ. The trim removed 5 bases at V and 5 bases at J, leaving 10 bases unmatched. CDR3 size: 16 residues.

This clone was counted a few times. The V and J genes are TRBV2 and TRBJ2-7; TRBD2 is a possible D gene (7 bases). Germline lookup yields CDR1 SNHLY and CDR2 FYNNEI. With 6 bases removed from V and 5 bases from J, the gap between germline ends came to 14 bases. This CDR3 contains 13 residues. The CDR3 region has the DNA TGTGCCAGCAGGTACAGGGAGGGGAACGAGCAGTACTTC. Amino acids: CASRYREGNEQYF.

The genes are TRBV24-1 and TRBJ2-7; TRBD2 is a possible D gene (5 bases). The CDR3 consists of 13 residues. V was pared by 5 bases and J by 6 bases, with 13 bases between. The germline V gene has CDR1 KGHDR and CDR2 SFDVKD. The CDR3 protein is CATSVRTGSEQYF. The DNA for the CDR3 is TGTGCCACCAGTGTACGGACTGGATCCGAGCAGTACTTC.

The chain links TRBV19 to TRBJ1-5; D gene uncertain. This CDR3 region has 20 residues. Per the germline V gene, CDR1 is LNHDA and CDR2 is SQIVND (reference sequence). V was trimmed by 3 bases and J by 0 bases, leaving 24 bases between them. CDR3 loop: CASSMEWAGSIGYSNQPQHF. In DNA, the CDR3 is TGTGCCAGTAGTATGGAGTGGGCTGGAAGCATCGGGTATAGCAATCAGCCCCAGCATTTT. The variable domain in full, with the rest retrieved from reference TRBV19 and TRBJ1-5, is DGGITQSPKYLFRKEGQNVTLSCEQNLNHDAMYWYRQDPGQGLRLIYYSQIVNDFQKGDIAEGYSVSREKKESFPLTVTSAQKNPTAFYLCASSMEWAGSIGYSNQPQHFGDGTRLSIL.

The chain combines TRBV7-3 with TRBJ2-2, with 8 bases identical to TRBD2. CDR1 SGHTA and CDR2 FQGTGA come from the germline V gene. With V trimmed by 2 bases and J by 6 bases, 8 bases remained unmatched. This CDR3 has 16 residues. Here the CDR3 reads CASSLVAGGPPGELFF. As DNA, the CDR3 is TGTGCCAGCAGCTTAGTGGCGGGAGGCCCCCCCGGGGAGCTGTTTTTT.

The chain uses TRBV6-5 and TRBJ1-5; a weak D match, TRBD1 (5 bases). Germline V CDR1 and CDR2: MNHEY, SVGAGI. The germline V and J ends were trimmed by 8 bases and 2 bases, with 10 bases remaining between them. This CDR3 has 13 residues. CDR3 sequence (DNA): TGTGCCAGCGGGTCAGGGCGCAATCAGCCCCAGCATTTT. Translating it yields CASGSGRNQPQHF.

The genes are TRBV9 and TRBJ2-7; D unclear. CDR1 is SGDLS, CDR2 YYNGEE, per germline. The length of the CDR3 is 15 residues. V was shortened by 4 bases and J by 7 bases, with 21 bases between the two germline ends. The CDR3, as DNA: TGTGCCAGCAGCCCCCACGGCAACCTGGTGGAAGAGCAGTACTTC. Residues: CASSPHGNLVEEQYF.